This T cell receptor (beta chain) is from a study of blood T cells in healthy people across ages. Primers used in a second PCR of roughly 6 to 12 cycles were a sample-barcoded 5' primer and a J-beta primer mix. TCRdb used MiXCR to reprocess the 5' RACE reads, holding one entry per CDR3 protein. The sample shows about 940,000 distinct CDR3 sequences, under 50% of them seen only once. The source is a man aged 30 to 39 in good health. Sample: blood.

CDR3 in DNA: TGTGCCAGCAGAGCCGGGAGGTTGCTGCGGGGGCTCTACAATGAGCAGTTCTTC. Translated, it gives CASRAGRLLRGLYNEQFF. The gene calls are TRBV6-2 or TRBV6-3 and TRBJ2-1; D perhaps matches TRBD2 (7 bases). V gave up 6 bases and J gave up 3 bases, with 24 bases separating them. CDR1 is MNHEY, CDR2 SVGEGT, per germline. The CDR3 loop spans 18 amino acids.